Listed below are T cell receptor beta chains from one sample, sequenced in a study of blood T cell repertoires in COVID-19. Assay used: immunoSEQ multiplex PCR; TCRdb lists only in-frame clones, some missing. Of about 150,000 clones listed, 87% are singletons. The sequenced material came from peripheral blood. The receptors come from a woman aged 50 to 65 with acute or convalescent COVID-19. CDR3s include the opening cysteine and the closing phenylalanine or tryptophan. The D gene is left open where the match is weak. Some rows have no size entry. The others give once, few or many, or a class for an expanded clone.

>TRBV10-1|-|-|TRBJ2-2
CAIPREHTGELFF
TGCGCCATCCCGAGGGAACACACCGGGGAGCTGTTTTTT
>TRBV2|TRBD1|-|TRBJ2-7
CASFRGFSSEQYF
TGTGCCAGCTTCAGGGGGTTTTCGAGCGAGCAGTACTTC
>TRBV9|TRBD2|-|TRBJ2-3
CASRALAGTDTQYF
TGTGCCAGCAGGGCTCTAGCGGGCACAGATACGCAGTATTTT
>TRBV9|TRBD1|-|TRBJ2-3
CASSATGRSFTDTQYF
TGTGCCAGCAGCGCGACAGGGCGGAGTTTCACAGATACGCAGTATTTT
>TRBV7-3|TRBD2|-|TRBJ2-1
CASSLERGPEQFF
TGTGCCAGCAGCTTAGAGCGGGGTCCTGAGCAGTTCTTC
>TRBV12-3/TRBV12-4|-|-|TRBJ1-2
CASTPTDFYGYTF
TGTGCCAGCACCCCGACAGACTTCTATGGCTACACCTTC
>TRBV24-1|-|-|TRBJ1-5
CATSDYNQPQHF
TGTGCCACCAGTGACTACAATCAGCCCCAGCATTTT
>TRBV24-1|TRBD1|-|TRBJ2-7
CATSDSGQGMIYEQYF
TGTGCCACCAGTGATTCGGGACAGGGAATGATCTACGAGCAGTACTTC
>TRBV19|TRBD1|-|TRBJ2-3
CASSSAGGFGDTQYF
TGTGCCAGTAGTTCGGCAGGGGGCTTCGGAGATACGCAGTATTTT
>TRBV28|TRBD1|-|TRBJ1-4
CASSLIGQGREKLFF
TGTGCCAGCAGTTTAATTGGACAGGGTCGTGAAAAACTGTTTTTT
>TRBV7-2|-|-|TRBJ1-6
CASSLAASRANSPLHF
TGTGCCAGCAGCCTGGCGGCGTCCAGGGCCAATTCACCCCTCCACTTT
>TRBV3-1/TRBV3-2|TRBD1|-|TRBJ1-5
CASSLRDRDQPQHF
TGTGCCAGCAGCCTACGGGACAGAGATCAGCCCCAGCATTTT
>TRBV3-1/TRBV3-2|-|-|TRBJ1-6
CASSQDRAVKSPLHF
TGTGCCAGCAGCCAAGATCGTGCGGTTAAATCACCCCTCCACTTT
>TRBV20-1|-|once|TRBJ1-5
CSAFVHQPQHF
TGCAGTGCTTTCGTTCATCAGCCCCAGCATTTT
>TRBV15|TRBD1|once|TRBJ2-3
CATSRGQGSTDTQYF
TGTGCCACCAGCAGAGGACAGGGGAGCACAGATACGCAGTATTTT
>TRBV10-1|TRBD2|once|TRBJ2-3
CASSESSGRAPDTQYF
TGCGCCAGCAGTGAGTCTAGCGGGAGGGCCCCAGATACGCAGTATTTT
>TRBV5-1|-|-|TRBJ2-3
CASSSGPRADTQYF
TGCGCCAGCAGCTCCGGGCCCAGGGCAGATACGCAGTATTTT
>TRBV7-3|-|-|TRBJ2-1
CASSLSQEPYNEQFF
TGTGCCAGCAGCTTATCCCAGGAACCTTACAATGAGCAGTTCTTC
>TRBV30|TRBD1|-|TRBJ1-1
CAWRKAGTGGTEAFF
TGTGCCTGGAGAAAAGCCGGGACAGGGGGCACTGAAGCTTTCTTT
>TRBV29-1|-|-|TRBJ1-2
CSVNTGYPNYGYTF
TGCAGCGTTAACACAGGGTATCCCAACTATGGCTACACCTTC
>TRBV18|TRBD1|-|TRBJ2-3
CASSPDRGTDTQYF
TGTGCCAGCTCACCAGACAGGGGGACAGATACGCAGTATTTT
>TRBV19|TRBD1|once|TRBJ2-7
CASSSGQRYEQYF
TGTGCCAGTAGTTCGGGACAGCGCTACGAGCAGTACTTC
>TRBV6-5|-|-|TRBJ2-5
CASSYSNRQETQYF
TGTGCCAGCAGTTACTCGAACCGGCAAGAGACCCAGTACTTC